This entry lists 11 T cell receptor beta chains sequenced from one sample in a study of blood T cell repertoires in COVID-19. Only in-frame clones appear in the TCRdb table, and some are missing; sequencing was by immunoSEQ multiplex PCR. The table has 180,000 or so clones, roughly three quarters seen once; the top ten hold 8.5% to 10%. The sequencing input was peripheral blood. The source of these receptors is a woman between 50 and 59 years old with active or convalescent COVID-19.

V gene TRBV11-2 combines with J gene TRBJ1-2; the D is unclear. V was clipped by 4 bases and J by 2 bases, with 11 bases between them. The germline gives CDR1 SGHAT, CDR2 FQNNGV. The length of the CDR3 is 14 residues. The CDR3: CASSSLAGNYGYTF. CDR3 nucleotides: TGTGCCAGCAGCTCCTTAGCTGGCAACTATGGCTACACCTTC.

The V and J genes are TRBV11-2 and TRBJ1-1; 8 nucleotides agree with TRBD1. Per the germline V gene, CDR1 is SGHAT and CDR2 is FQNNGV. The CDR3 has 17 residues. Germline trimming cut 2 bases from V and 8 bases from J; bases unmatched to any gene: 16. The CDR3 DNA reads TGTGCCAGCAGCTTAAGTGCCGCAGGGGGCAGGAGGGGGGAAGCTTTCTTT. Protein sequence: CASSLSAAGGRRGEAFF.

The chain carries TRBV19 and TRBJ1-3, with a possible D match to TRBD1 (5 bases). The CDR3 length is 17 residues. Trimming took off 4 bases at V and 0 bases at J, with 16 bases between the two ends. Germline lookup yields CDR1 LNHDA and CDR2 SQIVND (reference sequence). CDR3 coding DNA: TGTGCCAGTAGTACCTTGGGGCTAAGGAGCTCTGGAAACACCATATATTTT. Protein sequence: CASSTLGLRSSGNTIYF.

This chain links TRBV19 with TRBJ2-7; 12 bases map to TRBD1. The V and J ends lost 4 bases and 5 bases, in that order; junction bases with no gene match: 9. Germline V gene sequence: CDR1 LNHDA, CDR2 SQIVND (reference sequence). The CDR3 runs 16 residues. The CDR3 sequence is CASSTPPGTGGHEQYF. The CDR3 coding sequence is TGTGCCAGTAGTACCCCCCCCGGGACAGGGGGCCACGAGCAGTACTTC.

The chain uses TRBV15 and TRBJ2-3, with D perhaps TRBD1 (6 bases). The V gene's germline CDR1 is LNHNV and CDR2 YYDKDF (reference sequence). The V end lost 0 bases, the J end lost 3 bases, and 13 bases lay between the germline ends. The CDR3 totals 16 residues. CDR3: CATSRDPDSRTDTQYF. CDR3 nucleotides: TGTGCCACCAGCAGAGATCCGGACAGTAGGACAGATACGCAGTATTTT.

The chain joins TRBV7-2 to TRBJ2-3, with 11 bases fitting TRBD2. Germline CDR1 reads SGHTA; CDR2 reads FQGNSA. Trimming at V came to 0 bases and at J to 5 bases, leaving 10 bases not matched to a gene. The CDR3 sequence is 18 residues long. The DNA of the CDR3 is TGTGCCAGCAGCTTAGCGACTAGCGGGAATCAAGGGTTAGATACGCAGTATTTT. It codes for CASSLATSGNQGLDTQYF.

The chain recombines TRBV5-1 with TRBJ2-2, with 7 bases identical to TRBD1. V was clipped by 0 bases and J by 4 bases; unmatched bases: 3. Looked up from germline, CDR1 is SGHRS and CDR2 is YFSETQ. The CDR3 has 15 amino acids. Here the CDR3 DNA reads TGCGCCAGCAGCTTGGTACAGGGGATCACCGGGGAGCTGTTTTTT. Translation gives CASSLVQGITGELFF.

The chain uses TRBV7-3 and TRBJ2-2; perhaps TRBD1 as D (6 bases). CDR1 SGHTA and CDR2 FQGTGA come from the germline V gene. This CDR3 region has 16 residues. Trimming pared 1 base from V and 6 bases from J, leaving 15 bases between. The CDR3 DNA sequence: TGTGCCAGCAGCTTAAATCGGGCAGGGGACGCCGGGGAGCTGTTTTTT. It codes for CASSLNRAGDAGELFF.

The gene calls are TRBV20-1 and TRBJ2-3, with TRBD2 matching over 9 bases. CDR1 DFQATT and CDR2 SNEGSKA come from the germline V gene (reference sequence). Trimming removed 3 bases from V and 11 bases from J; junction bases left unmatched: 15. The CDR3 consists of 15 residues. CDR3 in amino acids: CSASKAGGLSYVQYF. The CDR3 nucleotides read TGCAGTGCTAGTAAGGCGGGAGGGCTAAGCTATGTGCAGTATTTT.

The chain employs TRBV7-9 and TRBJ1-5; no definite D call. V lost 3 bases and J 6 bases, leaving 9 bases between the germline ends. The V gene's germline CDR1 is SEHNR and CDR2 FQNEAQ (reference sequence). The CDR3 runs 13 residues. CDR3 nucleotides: TGTGCCAGCAGCTTCGGGGATGCTCAGCCCCAGCATTTT. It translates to CASSFGDAQPQHF.

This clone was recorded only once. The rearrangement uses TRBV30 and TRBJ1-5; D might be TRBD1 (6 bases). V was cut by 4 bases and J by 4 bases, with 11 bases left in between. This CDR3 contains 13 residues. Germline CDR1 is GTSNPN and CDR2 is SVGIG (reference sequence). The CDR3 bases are TGTGCCTGGACTGGGGGGGCAAATCAGCCCCAGCATTTT. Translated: CAWTGGANQPQHF.